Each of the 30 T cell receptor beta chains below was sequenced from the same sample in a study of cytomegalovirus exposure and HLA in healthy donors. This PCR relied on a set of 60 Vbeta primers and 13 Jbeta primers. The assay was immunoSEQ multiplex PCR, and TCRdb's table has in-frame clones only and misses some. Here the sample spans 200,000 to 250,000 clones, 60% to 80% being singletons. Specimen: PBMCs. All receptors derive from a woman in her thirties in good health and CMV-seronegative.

This CDR3 reads CASSRTGLNTEAFF. In DNA, the CDR3 is TGCGCCAGCAGTCGCACAGGGCTAAACACTGAAGCTTTCTTT. The chain recombines TRBV10-2 with TRBJ1-1; tentatively, D is TRBD1 (6 bases). This CDR3 comprises 14 residues. Germline V CDR1 and CDR2: WSHSY, SAAADI. Trimming stripped 5 bases from V and 2 bases from J, with 12 bases between.

CDR3 in DNA: TGTGCCAGCAGCTTAGACACCTCTGGAAACACCATATATTTT. Its protein product is CASSLDTSGNTIYF. The rearrangement uses TRBV7-8 and TRBJ1-3; no clear D. The CDR3 has 14 amino acids. Trimming removed 1 base from V and 0 bases from J, with 4 bases in between. Germline lookup yields CDR1 SGHVS and CDR2 FQNEAQ.

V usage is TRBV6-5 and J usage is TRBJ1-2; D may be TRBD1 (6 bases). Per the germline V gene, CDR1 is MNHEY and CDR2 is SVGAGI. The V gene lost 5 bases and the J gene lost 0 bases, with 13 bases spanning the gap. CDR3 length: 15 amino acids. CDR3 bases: TGTGCCAGCAGTGCCCTGTGGACAGCTAACTATGGCTACACCTTC. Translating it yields CASSALWTANYGYTF.

DNA of the CDR3: TGTGCCAGCAGTGAGGACAGGGGACTCTTCGGGGAGCTGTTTTTT. Translating gives CASSEDRGLFGELFF. The rearrangement uses TRBV2 and TRBJ2-2; 9 bases fit TRBD1. The germline CDR1 and CDR2 sequences are SNHLY and FYNNEI. Trimming cost V 3 bases and J 7 bases; bases outside gene matches: 6. This CDR3 is 15 amino acids long.

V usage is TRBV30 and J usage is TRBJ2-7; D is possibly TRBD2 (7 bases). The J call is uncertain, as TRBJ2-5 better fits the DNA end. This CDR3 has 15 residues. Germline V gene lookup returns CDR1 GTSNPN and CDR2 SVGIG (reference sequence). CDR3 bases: TGTGCCTGGAGTGTACTCGGCGGGGGCTTAGAGACCCAGTACTTC. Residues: CAWSVLGGGLETQYF.

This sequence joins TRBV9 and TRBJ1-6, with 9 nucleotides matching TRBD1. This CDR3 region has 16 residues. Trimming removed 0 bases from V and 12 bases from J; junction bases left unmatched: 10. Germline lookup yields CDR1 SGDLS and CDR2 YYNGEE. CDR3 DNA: TGTGCCAGCAGCGTAGGAAGGGGACAGGGACGCCAACCCCTCCACTTT. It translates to CASSVGRGQGRQPLHF.

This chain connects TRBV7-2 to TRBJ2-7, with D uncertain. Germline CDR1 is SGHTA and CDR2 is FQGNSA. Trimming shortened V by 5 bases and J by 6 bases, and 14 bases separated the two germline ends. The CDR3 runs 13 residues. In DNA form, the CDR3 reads TGTGCCAGCAGCAGCGCGAGATCCGGCGAGCAGTACTTC. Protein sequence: CASSSARSGEQYF.

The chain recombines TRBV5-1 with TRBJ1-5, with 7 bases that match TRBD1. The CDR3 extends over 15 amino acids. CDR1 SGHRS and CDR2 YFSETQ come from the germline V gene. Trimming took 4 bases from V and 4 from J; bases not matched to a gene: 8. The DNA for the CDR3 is TGCGCCAGCAGCGTAGGGACAGAGATAAATCAGCCCCAGCATTTT. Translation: CASSVGTEINQPQHF.

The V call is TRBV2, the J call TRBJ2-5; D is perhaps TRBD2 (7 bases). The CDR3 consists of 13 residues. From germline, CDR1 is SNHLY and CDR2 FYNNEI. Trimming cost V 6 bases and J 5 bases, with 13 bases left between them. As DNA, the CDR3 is TGTGCCAGCAGGATGGGGGGGCGGGAGACCCAGTACTTC. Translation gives CASRMGGRETQYF.

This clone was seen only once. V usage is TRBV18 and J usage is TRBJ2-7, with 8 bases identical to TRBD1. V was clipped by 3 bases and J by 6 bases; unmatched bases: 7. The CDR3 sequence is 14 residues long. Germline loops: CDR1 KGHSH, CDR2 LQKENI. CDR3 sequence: CASSPWTGKGEQYF. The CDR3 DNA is TGTGCCAGCTCACCTTGGACAGGGAAGGGCGAGCAGTACTTC.

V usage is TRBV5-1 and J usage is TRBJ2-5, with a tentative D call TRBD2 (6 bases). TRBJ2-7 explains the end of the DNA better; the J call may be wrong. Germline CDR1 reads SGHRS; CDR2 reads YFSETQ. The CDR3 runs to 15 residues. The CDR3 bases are TGCGCCAGCAGCTTCCGGGACCGGAGGGCCCACGAGCAGTACTTC. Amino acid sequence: CASSFRDRRAHEQYF.

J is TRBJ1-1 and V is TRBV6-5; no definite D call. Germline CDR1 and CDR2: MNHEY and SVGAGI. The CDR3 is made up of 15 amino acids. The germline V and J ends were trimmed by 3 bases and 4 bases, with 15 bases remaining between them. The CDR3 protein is CASSYSVTGGTEAFF. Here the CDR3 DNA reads TGTGCCAGCAGTTATTCTGTGACTGGCGGCACTGAAGCTTTCTTT.

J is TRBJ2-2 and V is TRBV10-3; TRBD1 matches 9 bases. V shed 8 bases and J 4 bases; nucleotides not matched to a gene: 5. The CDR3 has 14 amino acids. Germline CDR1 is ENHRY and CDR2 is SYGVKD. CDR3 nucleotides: TGTGCCATCTCGGGACAGGGTAGCACCGGGGAGCTGTTTTTT. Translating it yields CAISGQGSTGELFF.

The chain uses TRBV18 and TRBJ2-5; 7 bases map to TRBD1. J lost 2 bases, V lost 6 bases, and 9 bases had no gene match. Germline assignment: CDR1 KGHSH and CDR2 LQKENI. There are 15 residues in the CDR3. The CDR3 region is CASSRSPGGQETQYF. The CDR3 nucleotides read TGTGCCAGCTCCCGATCTCCAGGGGGTCAAGAGACCCAGTACTTC.

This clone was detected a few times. The CDR3 nucleotides read TGTGCCAGCAGCTCGGGCAGGGACACTGAAGCTTTCTTT. Its protein product is CASSSGRDTEAFF. The chain is built from TRBV7-3 and TRBJ1-1, with D possibly TRBD1 on 5 matching bases. This CDR3 is 13 amino acids long. Germline CDR1 reads SGHTA; CDR2 reads FQGTGA. The V end lost 4 bases, the J end lost 3 bases, and 9 bases lay between the germline ends.

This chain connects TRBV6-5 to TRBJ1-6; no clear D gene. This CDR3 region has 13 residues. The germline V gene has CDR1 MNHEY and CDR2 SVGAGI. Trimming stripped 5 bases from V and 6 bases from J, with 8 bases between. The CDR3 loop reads CASSALANSPLHF. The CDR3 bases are TGTGCCAGCAGTGCCCTGGCTAATTCACCCCTCCACTTT.

The CDR3 coding sequence is TGCGCCAGCAGCCCCGGACAGCTTCCAGATGAAAAACTGTTTTTT. This codes for CASSPGQLPDEKLFF. The rearrangement uses TRBV4-1 and TRBJ1-4; D might be TRBD1 (6 bases). CDR1 is MGHRA and CDR2 is YSYEKL in the germline V gene. Trimming pared 4 bases from V and 6 bases from J, leaving 15 bases between. This CDR3 is 15 amino acids long.

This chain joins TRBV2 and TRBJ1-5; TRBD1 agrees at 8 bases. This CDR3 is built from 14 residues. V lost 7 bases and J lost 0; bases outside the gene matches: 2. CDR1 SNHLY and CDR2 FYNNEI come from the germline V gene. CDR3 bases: TGTGCCAGCACGGGACAGGTTAGCAATCAGCCCCAGCATTTT. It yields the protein CASTGQVSNQPQHF.

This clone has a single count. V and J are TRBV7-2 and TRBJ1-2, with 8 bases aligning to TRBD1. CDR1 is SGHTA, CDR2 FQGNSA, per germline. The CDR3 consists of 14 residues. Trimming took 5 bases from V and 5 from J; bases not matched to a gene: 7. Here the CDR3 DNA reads TGTGCCAGCAGCATCCAACAGGGGGGGTATGGCTACACCTTC. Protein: CASSIQQGGYGYTF.

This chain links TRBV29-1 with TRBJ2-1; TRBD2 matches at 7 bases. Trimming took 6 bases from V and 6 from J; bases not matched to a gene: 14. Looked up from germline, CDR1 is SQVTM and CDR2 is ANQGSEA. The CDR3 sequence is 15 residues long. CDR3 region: CSVRPAGLGSNEQFF. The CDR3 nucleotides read TGCAGCGTGAGACCGGCTGGACTAGGGTCCAATGAGCAGTTCTTC.

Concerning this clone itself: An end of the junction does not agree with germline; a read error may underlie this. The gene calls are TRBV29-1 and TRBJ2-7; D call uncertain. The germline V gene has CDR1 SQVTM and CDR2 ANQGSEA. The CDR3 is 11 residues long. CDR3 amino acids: CSVQDYYEQYF. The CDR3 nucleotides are TGCAGCGTTCAAGATTACTACGAGCAGTACTTC.

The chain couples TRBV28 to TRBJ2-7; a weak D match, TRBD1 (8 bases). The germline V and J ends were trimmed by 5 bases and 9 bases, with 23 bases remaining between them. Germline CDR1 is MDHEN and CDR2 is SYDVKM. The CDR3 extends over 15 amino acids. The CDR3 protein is CASSQSQGASGVQYF. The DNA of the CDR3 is TGTGCCAGCAGTCAATCCCAGGGGGCGAGCGGGGTGCAGTACTTC.

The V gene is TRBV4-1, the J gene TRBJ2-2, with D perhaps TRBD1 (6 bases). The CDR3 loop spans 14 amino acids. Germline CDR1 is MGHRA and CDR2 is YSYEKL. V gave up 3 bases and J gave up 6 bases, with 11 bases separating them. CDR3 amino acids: CASSQGTGSGELFF. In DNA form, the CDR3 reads TGCGCCAGCAGCCAGGGAACAGGGTCCGGGGAGCTGTTTTTT.

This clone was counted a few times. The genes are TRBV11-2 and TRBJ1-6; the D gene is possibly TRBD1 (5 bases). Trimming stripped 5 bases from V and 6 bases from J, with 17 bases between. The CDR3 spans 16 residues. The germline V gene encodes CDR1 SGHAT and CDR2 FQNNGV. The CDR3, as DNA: TGTGCCAGCAGCCGAGCCTTAGACAGACCTAATTCACCCCTCCACTTT. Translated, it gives CASSRALDRPNSPLHF. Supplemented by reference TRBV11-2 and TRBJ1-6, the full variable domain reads EAGVAQSPRYKIIEKRQSVAFWCNPISGHATLYWYQQILGQGPKLLIQFQNNGVVDDSQLPKDRFSAERLKGVDSTLKIQPAKLEDSAVYLCASSRALDRPNSPLHFGNGTRLTVT.

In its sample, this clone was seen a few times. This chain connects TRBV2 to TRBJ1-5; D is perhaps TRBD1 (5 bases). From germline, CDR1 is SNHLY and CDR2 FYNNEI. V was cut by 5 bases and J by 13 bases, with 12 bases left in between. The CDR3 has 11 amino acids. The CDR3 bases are TGTGCCAGCAGTACCCCAGGGCGGCAGCATTTT. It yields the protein CASSTPGRQHF.

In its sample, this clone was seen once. CDR3 in amino acids: CAIPRGASSYNEQFF. Here the CDR3 DNA reads TGTGCCATCCCCAGGGGCGCGAGCTCCTACAATGAGCAGTTCTTC. This chain links TRBV5-8 with TRBJ2-1; D might be TRBD1 (6 bases). This CDR3 comprises 15 residues. CDR1 SGHTS and CDR2 YDEGEE come from the germline V gene. V was cut by 9 bases and J by 0 bases, with 16 bases left in between.

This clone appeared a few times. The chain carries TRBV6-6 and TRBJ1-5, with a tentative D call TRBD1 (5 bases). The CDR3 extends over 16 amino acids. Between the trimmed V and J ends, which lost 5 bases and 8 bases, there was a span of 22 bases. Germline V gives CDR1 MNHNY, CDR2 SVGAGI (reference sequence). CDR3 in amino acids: CASSPADMGGGKPQHF. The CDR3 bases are TGTGCCAGCAGTCCGGCGGACATGGGGGGAGGAAAGCCCCAGCATTTT.

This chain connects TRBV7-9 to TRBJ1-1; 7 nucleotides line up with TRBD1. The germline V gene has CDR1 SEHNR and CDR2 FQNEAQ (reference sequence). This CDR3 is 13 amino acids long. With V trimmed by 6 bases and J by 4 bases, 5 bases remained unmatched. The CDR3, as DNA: TGTGCCAGCAGACCGACAGGGCTCACTGAAGCTTTCTTT. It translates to CASRPTGLTEAFF.

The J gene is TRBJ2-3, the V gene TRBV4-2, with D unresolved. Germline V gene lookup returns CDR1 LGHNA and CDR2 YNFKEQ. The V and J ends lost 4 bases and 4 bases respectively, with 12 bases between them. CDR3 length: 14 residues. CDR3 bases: TGTGCCAGCAGCCGAAGAAGTGAGGCAGATACGCAGTATTTT. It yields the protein CASSRRSEADTQYF.

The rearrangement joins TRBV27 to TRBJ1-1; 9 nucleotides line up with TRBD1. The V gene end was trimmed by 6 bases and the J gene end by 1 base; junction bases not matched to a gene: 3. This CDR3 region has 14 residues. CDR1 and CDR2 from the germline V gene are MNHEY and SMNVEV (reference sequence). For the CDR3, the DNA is TGTGCCAGCAGCGTACAGGGGGCGAACACTGAAGCTTTCTTT. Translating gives CASSVQGANTEAFF.